One sample yielded the 18 T cell receptor beta chains listed below, sequenced in a study of blood T cells in healthy people across ages. Next came a second PCR, run for about 7 to 12 cycles, which used a sample-barcoded 5' primer along with a J-beta primer mix. TCRdb reprocessed the 5' RACE reads via MiXCR and lists one record per CDR3 protein. This repertoire shows about 800,000 distinct CDR3 sequences, roughly 50% found once; its top ten account for approximately 20%. The sequenced sample was blood. These receptors were taken from a man aged 25 to 40 in good health.

The chain uses TRBV3-1 and TRBJ2-1, with 11 bases lining up with TRBD2. In germline, CDR1 is LGHDT, CDR2 YNNKEL (reference sequence). This CDR3 comprises 16 residues. V shed 0 bases, J shed 7 bases, and the junction held 5 bases outside the gene matches. The CDR3 sequence is CASSQDETSGVNEQFF. Here the CDR3 DNA reads TGTGCCAGCAGCCAAGACGAGACTAGCGGGGTTAATGAGCAGTTCTTC.

The CDR3 region has the DNA TGTGCCAGCAGCTACTGGACCGTCGCCTACGAGCAGTACTTC. Encoded protein: CASSYWTVAYEQYF. The V and J genes are TRBV5-6 and TRBJ2-7; D uncertain. CDR1 SGHDT and CDR2 YYEEEE come from the germline V gene. Trimming cost V 3 bases and J 2 bases, with 12 bases left between them. This CDR3 spans 14 amino acids.

The chain has TRBV6-6 and TRBJ2-5, with D tentatively TRBD2 (6 bases). CDR1 is MNHNY, CDR2 SVGAGI, per germline (reference sequence). The CDR3 totals 12 residues. V lost 8 bases to trimming and J lost 5 bases, with 12 bases between them. CDR3 region: CASEKGGETQYF. The CDR3 DNA follows: TGTGCCAGCGAGAAAGGAGGGGAGACCCAGTACTTC.

The CDR3 here is CASSLGGVGDTEAFF. CDR3 in DNA: TGTGCCAGCAGCTTGGGGGGTGTTGGGGACACTGAAGCTTTCTTT. The gene calls are TRBV7-2 and TRBJ1-1; weak D call: TRBD1 (5 bases). This CDR3 contains 15 residues. Germline values: CDR1 SGHTA, CDR2 FQGNSA. Trimming removed 3 bases from V and 3 bases from J, with 14 bases in between. Supplemented by reference TRBV7-2 and TRBJ1-1, the full variable domain reads GAGVSQSPSNKVTEKGKDVELRCDPISGHTALYWYRQSLGQGLEFLIYFQGNSAPDKSGLPSDRFSAERTGGSVSTLTIQRTQQEDSAVYLCASSLGGVGDTEAFFGQGTRLTVV.

The rearrangement links TRBV4-2 to TRBJ1-2, with TRBD1 matching 8 bases. J was trimmed by 2 bases and V by 4 bases; bases with no gene match: 6. The CDR3 extends over 15 amino acids. The germline CDR1 and CDR2 sequences are LGHNA and YNFKEQ. The CDR3 DNA sequence: TGTGCCAGCAGCCGGGGGGCAGGGGGCAACTATGGCTACACCTTC. It specifies CASSRGAGGNYGYTF.

The V and J genes are TRBV27 and TRBJ2-3; the D gene is possibly TRBD1 (6 bases). The CDR3 loop spans 15 amino acids. V was cut by 3 bases and J by 0 bases, with 10 bases left in between. Germline CDR1 MNHEY, CDR2 SMNVEV (reference sequence). This chain's CDR3 is CASSLTGYSTDTQYF. The CDR3 DNA reads as TGTGCCAGCAGTTTGACAGGCTATAGCACAGATACGCAGTATTTT.

This chain joins TRBV4-1 and TRBJ2-5; TRBD1 is a possible D gene (5 bases). Gene TRBJ2-7 matches the end of the DNA better, so the J call may be wrong. The CDR3 consists of 14 residues. The germline V gene has CDR1 MGHRA and CDR2 YSYEKL. DNA of the CDR3: TGCGCCAGCAGCCAAGATCAGGGCCCCTACGAGCAGTACTTC. It is translated as CASSQDQGPYEQYF.

V and J are TRBV20-1 and TRBJ1-5, with a possible D match to TRBD1 (6 bases). Looked up from germline, CDR1 is DFQATT and CDR2 is SNEGSKA (reference sequence). This CDR3 is built from 12 residues. V lost 7 bases, J lost 6 bases, and 13 bases lay in between. The CDR3 reads CSVAGVSQPQHF. CDR3 sequence (DNA): TGCAGTGTAGCAGGGGTGAGTCAGCCCCAGCATTTT.

The chain uses TRBV4-3 and TRBJ2-1; D unclear. The CDR3 has 14 residues. CDR1 and CDR2 from the germline V gene are LGHNA and YSLEER. V was pared by 2 bases and J by 12 bases, with 17 bases between. The DNA for the CDR3 is TGCGCCAGCAGCCAACAGGCCCCGACTGGGATGCAGTTCTTC. Translated, it gives CASSQQAPTGMQFF.

This clonotype was picked up a small number of times. The V and J genes are TRBV5-1 and TRBJ2-4, with no clear D. The last part of the DNA fits TRBJ2-7 better; the J call may be wrong. From germline, CDR1 is SGHRS and CDR2 YFSETQ. The CDR3 is 14 amino acids. The CDR3 bases are TGCGCCAGCAGCTTGGAAGGCGTCACCTACGAGCAGTACTTC. Translated, it gives CASSLEGVTYEQYF.

In its sample, this clonotype was seen a few times. The chain joins TRBV7-9 to TRBJ2-7; TRBD2 matches at 8 bases. CDR1 is SEHNR, CDR2 FQNEAQ, per germline (reference sequence). CDR3 length equals 14 residues. The V segment lost 6 bases and the J segment 0 bases; nucleotides outside the gene matches: 4. DNA of the CDR3: TGTGCCAGCAGGCCGGGGGGGGGCTCCTACGAGCAGTACTTC. It is translated as CASRPGGGSYEQYF. Full variable domain (outside the CDR3, taken from reference TRBV7-9 and TRBJ2-7): DTGVSQNPRHKITKRGQNVTFRCDPISEHNRLYWYRQTLGQGPEFLTYFQNEAQLEKSRLLSDRFSAERPKGSFSTLEIQRTEQGDSAMYLCASRPGGGSYEQYFGPGTRLTVT.

The chain couples TRBV9 to TRBJ2-1, with D perhaps given as TRBD1 or TRBD2 (6 bases each). V shed 4 bases and J shed 4 bases, with 21 bases lying between them. Germline assignment: CDR1 SGDLS and CDR2 YYNGEE. This CDR3 has 17 amino acids. The CDR3 loop is CASSPLGRRDIYNEQFF. Here the CDR3 DNA reads TGTGCCAGCAGCCCCCTCGGACGGCGGGACATTTACAATGAGCAGTTCTTC.

This rearrangement joins TRBV29-1 to TRBJ2-1, with TRBD1 matching over 7 bases. CDR3 size: 13 residues. With 7 bases clipped from V and 7 bases from J, the junction kept 10 bases outside the gene matches. Germline CDR1 is SQVTM and CDR2 is ANQGSEA. As DNA, the CDR3 is TGCAGCGGACTTCCGGGACAGTTGAATGAGCAGTTCTTC. Its translation is CSGLPGQLNEQFF.

This clonotype has a handful of counts. The J gene is TRBJ2-5, the V gene TRBV28; TRBD1 or TRBD2 may be the D gene (6 bases each). The germline V gene has CDR1 MDHEN and CDR2 SYDVKM. The CDR3 has 12 residues. Trimming took off 2 bases at V and 12 bases at J, with 13 bases between the two ends. DNA of the CDR3: TGTGCCAGCAGTTTACTGCGCGGGGACAAGTACTTC. It is translated as CASSLLRGDKYF.

This clonotype occurred a few times. V and J are TRBV7-2 and TRBJ1-5; TRBD1 matches at 7 bases. Germline assignment: CDR1 SGHTA and CDR2 FQGNSA. V lost 5 bases to trimming and J lost 3 bases; unmatched junction nucleotides: 4. The CDR3 has 14 residues. The CDR3 sequence is CASSRDSYNQPQHF. The CDR3 DNA is TGTGCCAGCAGCCGGGACAGCTACAATCAGCCCCAGCATTTT.

The chain carries TRBV7-9 and TRBJ1-2; 7 bases map to TRBD1. The CDR3 extends over 16 amino acids. The J segment lost 6 bases and the V segment lost 3 bases, leaving 13 bases of the junction unmatched. CDR1 SEHNR and CDR2 FQNEAQ come from the germline V gene (reference sequence). This CDR3 reads CASSFLGGEGANGYTF. The CDR3, as DNA: TGTGCCAGCAGCTTTCTCGGTGGGGAGGGGGCGAATGGCTACACCTTC.

Details on this clonotype: A junction end diverges from the germline sequence, so it may reflect a read error. V is TRBV6-5 and J is TRBJ2-3, with 11 nucleotides matching TRBD2. Germline CDR1 MNHEY, CDR2 SVGAGI. The CDR3 spans 16 residues. In DNA, the CDR3 is TGTGCCAGCAGCCCCCGACTAGCGGGGAACACAGATGCGCAGTATTTT. It specifies CASSPRLAGNTDAQYF.

The chain employs TRBV29-1 and TRBJ1-1, with D perhaps TRBD1 (5 bases). Germline values: CDR1 SQVTM, CDR2 ANQGSEA. This CDR3 comprises 14 residues. V lost 5 bases and J lost 3, with 16 bases in between. The CDR3: CSVFLRGPDTEAFF. In nucleotides, the CDR3 is TGCAGCGTTTTCTTACGGGGCCCGGACACTGAAGCTTTCTTT. The complete variable domain, with remaining parts taken from reference TRBV29-1 and TRBJ1-1, reads SAVISQKPSRDICQRGTSLTIQCQVDSQVTMMFWYRQQPGQSLTLIATANQGSEATYESGFVIDKFPISRPNLTFSTLTVSNMSPEDSSIYLCSVFLRGPDTEAFFGQGTRLTVV.